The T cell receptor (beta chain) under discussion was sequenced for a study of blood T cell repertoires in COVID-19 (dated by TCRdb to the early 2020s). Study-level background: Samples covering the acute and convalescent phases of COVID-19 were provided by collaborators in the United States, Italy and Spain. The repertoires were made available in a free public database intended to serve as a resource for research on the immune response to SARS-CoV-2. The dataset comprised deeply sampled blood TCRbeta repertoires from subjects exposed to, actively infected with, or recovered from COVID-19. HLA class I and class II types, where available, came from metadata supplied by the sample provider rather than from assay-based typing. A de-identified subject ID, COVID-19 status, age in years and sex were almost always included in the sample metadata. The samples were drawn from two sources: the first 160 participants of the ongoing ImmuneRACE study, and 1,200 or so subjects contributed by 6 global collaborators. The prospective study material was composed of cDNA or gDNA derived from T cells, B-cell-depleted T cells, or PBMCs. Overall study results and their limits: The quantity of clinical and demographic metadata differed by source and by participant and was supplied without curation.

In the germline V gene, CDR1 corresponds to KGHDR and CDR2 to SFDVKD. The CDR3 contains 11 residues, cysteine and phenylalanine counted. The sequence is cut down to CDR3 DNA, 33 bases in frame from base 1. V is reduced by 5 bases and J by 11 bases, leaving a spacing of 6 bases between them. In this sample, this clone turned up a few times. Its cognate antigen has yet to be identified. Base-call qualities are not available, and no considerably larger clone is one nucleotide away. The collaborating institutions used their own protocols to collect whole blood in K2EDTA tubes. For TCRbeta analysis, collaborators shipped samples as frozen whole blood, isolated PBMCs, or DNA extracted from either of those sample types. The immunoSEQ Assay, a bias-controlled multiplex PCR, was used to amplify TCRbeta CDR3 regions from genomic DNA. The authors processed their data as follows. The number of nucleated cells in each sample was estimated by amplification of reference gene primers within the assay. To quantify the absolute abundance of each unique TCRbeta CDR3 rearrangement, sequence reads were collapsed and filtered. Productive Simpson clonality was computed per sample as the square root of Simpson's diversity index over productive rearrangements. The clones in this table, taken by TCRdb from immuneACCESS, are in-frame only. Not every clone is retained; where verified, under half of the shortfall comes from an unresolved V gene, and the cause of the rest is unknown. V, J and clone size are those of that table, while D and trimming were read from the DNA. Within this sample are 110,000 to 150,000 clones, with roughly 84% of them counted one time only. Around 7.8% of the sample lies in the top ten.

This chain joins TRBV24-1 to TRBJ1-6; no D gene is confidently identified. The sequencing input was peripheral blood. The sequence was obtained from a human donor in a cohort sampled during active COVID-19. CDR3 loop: CATSAPAPLHF. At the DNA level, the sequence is TGTGCCACCAGTGCCCCGGCACCCCTCCACTTT.